A selection of T cell receptor beta chains follows, all from one sample in a study of response to subunit inactivated influenza vaccine. TCRdb called the RT-PCR reads again in MiXCR, with one record for every CDR3 protein. The table records some 800,000 distinct CDR3 sequences, approximately 22% of them present only once. This specimen consisted of PBMCs from blood, obtained around 5 days after vaccination. These TCRs come from a man aged 50-60 years who received an inactivated influenza vaccine. Both conserved end residues are part of each CDR3. D genes are given only for firm matches. Clone size, where shown, is once, few, many, or a class for clones that have expanded.

V gene: TRBV5-1; J gene: TRBJ2-5; clone size: few; D gene: .; CDR3 DNA: TGCGCCACTTCGGAACAGGGCGCGGGGGAGACCCAGTACTTC; CDR3 protein: CATSEQGAGETQYF
V gene: TRBV4-2; J gene: TRBJ2-1; clone size: few; D gene: .; CDR3 DNA: TGTGCCAGCAGCCAAAGTCCTGGCGGGCGAAATGAGCAGTTCTTC; CDR3 protein: CASSQSPGGRNEQFF
V gene: TRBV10-1; J gene: TRBJ2-7; clone size: .; D gene: TRBD1; CDR3 DNA: TGCGCCAGCAGTGGCGGACAGGGATTCTCCTACGAGCAGTACTTC; CDR3 protein: CASSGGQGFSYEQYF
V gene: TRBV20-1; J gene: TRBJ2-7; clone size: few; D gene: .; CDR3 DNA: TGCAGTGCTAAGGGGAGAGCCTACGAGCAGTACTTC; CDR3 protein: CSAKGRAYEQYF
V gene: TRBV12-3/TRBV12-4; J gene: TRBJ2-7; clone size: .; D gene: .; CDR3 DNA: TGTGCCAGCAGAGGGGCAGGGCCGCTACGATTAGACGTACGGGAGCAGTACTTC; CDR3 protein: CASRGAGPLRLDVREQYF
V gene: TRBV20-1; J gene: TRBJ2-3; clone size: few; D gene: TRBD2; CDR3 DNA: TGCAGTGCTATCCCCCGGACTAGCGGGGCAGATACGCAGTATTTT; CDR3 protein: CSAIPRTSGADTQYF
V gene: TRBV7-9; J gene: TRBJ2-1; clone size: few; D gene: .; CDR3 DNA: TGTGCCAGCAGCTTAGCGGAACGGTTTAGGGACAATGAGCAGTTCTTC; CDR3 protein: CASSLAERFRDNEQFF
V gene: TRBV24-1; J gene: TRBJ2-6; clone size: .; D gene: .; CDR3 DNA: TGTGCCACCAGTGCCCGGGCAGGGGCGGATGGGGCCAACGTCCTGACTTTC; CDR3 protein: CATSARAGADGANVLTF
V gene: TRBV5-1; J gene: TRBJ2-4; clone size: .; D gene: .; CDR3 DNA: TGCGCCAGCAGCTTGGGTAGTCAATCCAAAAACATTCAGTACTTC; CDR3 protein: CASSLGSQSKNIQYF
V gene: TRBV7-2; J gene: TRBJ2-5; clone size: .; D gene: .; CDR3 DNA: TGTGCCAGCAGCACACAACCTCCGTACCAAGAGACCCAGTACTTC; CDR3 protein: CASSTQPPYQETQYF
V gene: TRBV12-5; J gene: TRBJ2-4; clone size: .; D gene: .; CDR3 DNA: TGTGCTAGTGGTTTGGCAGGCGGAAACATTCAGTACTTC; CDR3 protein: CASGLAGGNIQYF
V gene: TRBV5-1; J gene: TRBJ2-3; clone size: few; D gene: .; CDR3 DNA: TGCGCCAGCAGCTTGGACCCCAGGATCAGCACAGATACGCAGTATTTT; CDR3 protein: CASSLDPRISTDTQYF
V gene: TRBV27; J gene: TRBJ1-2; clone size: once; D gene: TRBD1; CDR3 DNA: TGTGCCAGCAGTAGACTACCGGGACAGGGGAACTATGGCTACACCTTC; CDR3 protein: CASSRLPGQGNYGYTF
V gene: TRBV27; J gene: TRBJ1-5; clone size: many; D gene: TRBD1; CDR3 DNA: TGTGCCAGCAGCAACAGGGGGAATCAGCCCCAGCATTTT; CDR3 protein: CASSNRGNQPQHF
V gene: TRBV10-3; J gene: TRBJ2-7; clone size: .; D gene: .; CDR3 DNA: TGTGCCATCAGAACCTCGGGGGACAACTCTTACGAGCAGTACTTC; CDR3 protein: CAIRTSGDNSYEQYF
V gene: TRBV7-2; J gene: TRBJ2-5; clone size: few; D gene: TRBD2; CDR3 DNA: TGTGCCAGCAGCAGCCGCGGGACTACCTTCCAAGAGACCCAGTACTTC; CDR3 protein: CASSSRGTTFQETQYF
V gene: TRBV5-1; J gene: TRBJ1-6; clone size: few; D gene: .; CDR3 DNA: TGCGCCAGCAGCTTGCACGGGAGCTCCTATAATTCACCCCTCCACTTT; CDR3 protein: CASSLHGSSYNSPLHF
V gene: TRBV4-3; J gene: TRBJ1-6; clone size: .; D gene: .; CDR3 DNA: TGCGCCAGCAGCCCCACAGGGTTTTCCTCACCCCTCCACTTT; CDR3 protein: CASSPTGFSSPLHF
V gene: TRBV4-3; J gene: TRBJ2-7; clone size: few; D gene: TRBD2; CDR3 DNA: TGCGCCAGCAGCCCGGGTGCTAGCGGAGGTTACGAGCAGTACTTC; CDR3 protein: CASSPGASGGYEQYF
V gene: TRBV6-2/TRBV6-3; J gene: TRBJ2-7; clone size: once; D gene: TRBD1; CDR3 DNA: TGTGCCAGCAGTTACACCTCCGGGACAGGGAACCACGAGCAGTACTTC; CDR3 protein: CASSYTSGTGNHEQYF
V gene: TRBV29-1; J gene: TRBJ1-1; clone size: .; D gene: .; CDR3 DNA: TGCAGCGTTGAGGTGGGAATGGGGAACACTGAAGCTTTCTTT; CDR3 protein: CSVEVGMGNTEAFF
V gene: TRBV10-2; J gene: TRBJ1-1; clone size: few; D gene: .; CDR3 DNA: TGCGCCAGCAGTCCCCCCAGCGCGAACACTGAAGCTTTCTTT; CDR3 protein: CASSPPSANTEAFF
V gene: TRBV20-1; J gene: TRBJ2-5; clone size: .; D gene: TRBD2; CDR3 DNA: TGCAGAGCGGGAAGCCCCCAAGAGACCCAGTACTTC; CDR3 protein: CRAGSPQETQYF
V gene: TRBV6-2/TRBV6-3; J gene: TRBJ2-5; clone size: .; D gene: TRBD2; CDR3 DNA: TGTGCCAGCAGCCGAGGACTAGCGGGGGGTAACAAAGAGACCCAGTACTTC; CDR3 protein: CASSRGLAGGNKETQYF
V gene: TRBV20-1; J gene: TRBJ1-5; clone size: few; D gene: .; CDR3 DNA: TGCAGTGCTCTCGGCGGCAATCAGCCCCAGCATTTT; CDR3 protein: CSALGGNQPQHF
V gene: TRBV29-1; J gene: TRBJ2-4; clone size: few; D gene: .; CDR3 DNA: TGCAGCGTTGAAGCGCAAGCCAAAAACATTCAGTACTTC; CDR3 protein: CSVEAQAKNIQYF
V gene: TRBV27; J gene: TRBJ1-5; clone size: .; D gene: TRBD1; CDR3 DNA: TGTGCCAGCAGTTTAACGGGACAGTACAATCAGCCCCAGCATTTT; CDR3 protein: CASSLTGQYNQPQHF
V gene: TRBV7-2; J gene: TRBJ2-1; clone size: few; D gene: TRBD1; CDR3 DNA: TGTGCCAGCAGCTCCTGGACAGGGGCAAACAATGAGCAGTTCTTC; CDR3 protein: CASSSWTGANNEQFF
V gene: TRBV12-3/TRBV12-4; J gene: TRBJ2-2; clone size: many; D gene: .; CDR3 DNA: TGTGCCAGCAGTTTACGCAGTTCGAACACCGGGGAGCTGTTTTTT; CDR3 protein: CASSLRSSNTGELFF
V gene: TRBV12-5; J gene: TRBJ1-4; clone size: .; D gene: .; CDR3 DNA: TGTGCTAGTGGTTTGCCAAGGGAGAAGGCTAATGAAAAACTGTTTTTT; CDR3 protein: CASGLPREKANEKLFF
V gene: TRBV6-5; J gene: TRBJ1-2; clone size: .; D gene: TRBD1; CDR3 DNA: TGTGCCAGCAGTTACGTCTCAGGGGGCAACTATGGCTACACCTTC; CDR3 protein: CASSYVSGGNYGYTF
V gene: TRBV5-1; J gene: TRBJ2-3; clone size: few; D gene: TRBD1; CDR3 DNA: TGCGCCAGCAGCTTGTCCCAGGGGGAACACTATGGCGATACGCAGTATTTT; CDR3 protein: CASSLSQGEHYGDTQYF
V gene: TRBV6-1; J gene: TRBJ2-1; clone size: .; D gene: .; CDR3 DNA: TGTGCCAGCACTCAGGACCGTCCAACCTCCTACAATGAGCAGTTCTTC; CDR3 protein: CASTQDRPTSYNEQFF
V gene: TRBV5-6; J gene: TRBJ2-7; clone size: few; D gene: .; CDR3 DNA: TGTGCCAGCAGCTTGTGGCAGGGAAACTACGAGCAGTACTTC; CDR3 protein: CASSLWQGNYEQYF
V gene: TRBV29-1; J gene: TRBJ2-3; clone size: .; D gene: .; CDR3 DNA: TGCAGCGTTGAAGATCGACGCAGCCTGAGAACAGATACGCAGTATTTT; CDR3 protein: CSVEDRRSLRTDTQYF
V gene: TRBV6-5; J gene: TRBJ2-7; clone size: .; D gene: TRBD2; CDR3 DNA: TGTGCCAGCAGTTATGCGGGGGAACATAACGAGCAGTACTTC; CDR3 protein: CASSYAGEHNEQYF
V gene: TRBV6-1; J gene: TRBJ2-3; clone size: few; D gene: TRBD1; CDR3 DNA: TGTGCCAGCAGTAAGGGGACAGGGGTGCCAGATACGCAGTATTTT; CDR3 protein: CASSKGTGVPDTQYF
V gene: TRBV12-3/TRBV12-4; J gene: TRBJ2-2; clone size: .; D gene: TRBD2; CDR3 DNA: TGTGCCAGCAGTTTAAGAGGTCGATTAGCGGGAGGGACCGGGGAGCTGTTTTTT; CDR3 protein: CASSLRGRLAGGTGELFF
V gene: TRBV20-1; J gene: TRBJ2-7; clone size: few; D gene: TRBD1; CDR3 DNA: TGCAGTGCTAGTACAGGGGGTATTACCCCCTACGAGCAGTACTTC; CDR3 protein: CSASTGGITPYEQYF
V gene: TRBV6-6; J gene: TRBJ1-1; clone size: few; D gene: .; CDR3 DNA: TGTGCCAGCAGCCCGCAACTGAACACTGAAGCTTTCTTT; CDR3 protein: CASSPQLNTEAFF
V gene: TRBV20-1; J gene: TRBJ2-7; clone size: .; D gene: .; CDR3 DNA: TGCAGTGCTAGAGATTTAGGGGGGGCGCTTATTTACGAGCAGTACTTC; CDR3 protein: CSARDLGGALIYEQYF
V gene: TRBV6-2/TRBV6-3; J gene: TRBJ2-1; clone size: .; D gene: .; CDR3 DNA: TGTGCCAGCAGTTACGCGGGGGCCCCGTTCTTC; CDR3 protein: CASSYAGAPFF
V gene: TRBV10-3; J gene: TRBJ1-1; clone size: .; D gene: .; CDR3 DNA: TGTGCCATCAGTGAGTCACGGGGTTCTGAAGCTTTCTTT; CDR3 protein: CAISESRGSEAFF
V gene: TRBV12-3/TRBV12-4; J gene: TRBJ1-2; clone size: .; D gene: .; CDR3 DNA: TGTGCCAGCAGCTCACAGGGAGGAGGGTATGGCTACACCTTC; CDR3 protein: CASSSQGGGYGYTF
V gene: TRBV29-1; J gene: TRBJ2-7; clone size: many; D gene: .; CDR3 DNA: TGCAGCGTTGAAGGGACATCTTACGAGCAGTACTTC; CDR3 protein: CSVEGTSYEQYF
V gene: TRBV7-6; J gene: TRBJ2-5; clone size: .; D gene: .; CDR3 DNA: TGTGCCAGCAGCCCCCATGGGCCCGAGACCCAGTACTTC; CDR3 protein: CASSPHGPETQYF
V gene: TRBV6-2/TRBV6-3; J gene: TRBJ2-3; clone size: .; D gene: .; CDR3 DNA: TGTGCCAGCAGTTTTCAGGGGCGAGGAAGTACGCAGTATTTT; CDR3 protein: CASSFQGRGSTQYF
V gene: TRBV12-3/TRBV12-4; J gene: TRBJ2-7; clone size: few; D gene: .; CDR3 DNA: TGTGCCAGCAGTTCCAGGACAGCCTACGAGCAGTACTTC; CDR3 protein: CASSSRTAYEQYF